The text below deals with one T cell receptor (beta chain). The record originates from a study of blood T cell repertoires in COVID-19. In the study overall: The study drew acute and convalescent COVID-19 samples from the United States, Italy and Spain.

It was during active infection that Seattle patients were enrolled and then longitudinally followed. Repertoires were generated with immunoSEQ multiplex PCR, while TCRdb's copy carries only in-frame clones and drops some. The table has 250,000 to 300,000 clones, around nine tenths seen once; the top ten hold roughly 10%. Trimming at V came to 5 bases and at J to 3 bases, leaving 8 bases not matched to a gene. Germline CDR1 and CDR2: SEHNR and FQNEAQ (reference sequence). The CDR3 loop spans 16 amino acids. The sequence was obtained from a woman aged 25 to 39 with COVID-19, enrolled during active disease. Sequences were obtained from peripheral blood. This chain uses TRBV7-9 with TRBJ2-2, with TRBD2 matching 8 bases. The CDR3 sequence is CASSPPGGADTGELFF. In DNA, the CDR3 is TGTGCCAGCAGCCCCCCCGGGGGGGCCGACACCGGGGAGCTGTTTTTT.